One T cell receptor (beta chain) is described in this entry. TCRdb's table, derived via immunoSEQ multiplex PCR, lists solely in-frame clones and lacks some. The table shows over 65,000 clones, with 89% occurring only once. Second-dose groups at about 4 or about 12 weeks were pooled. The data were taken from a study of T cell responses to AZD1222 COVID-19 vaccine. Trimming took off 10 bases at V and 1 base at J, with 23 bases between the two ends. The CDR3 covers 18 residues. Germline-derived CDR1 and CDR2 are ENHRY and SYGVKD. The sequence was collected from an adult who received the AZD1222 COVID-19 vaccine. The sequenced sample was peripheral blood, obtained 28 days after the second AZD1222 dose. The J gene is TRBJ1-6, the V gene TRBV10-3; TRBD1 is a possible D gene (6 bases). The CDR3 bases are TGTGCCACCCTCCCCGACCCCTGGGGGGCTTCCTATAATTCACCCCTCCACTTT. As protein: CATLPDPWGASYNSPLHF.